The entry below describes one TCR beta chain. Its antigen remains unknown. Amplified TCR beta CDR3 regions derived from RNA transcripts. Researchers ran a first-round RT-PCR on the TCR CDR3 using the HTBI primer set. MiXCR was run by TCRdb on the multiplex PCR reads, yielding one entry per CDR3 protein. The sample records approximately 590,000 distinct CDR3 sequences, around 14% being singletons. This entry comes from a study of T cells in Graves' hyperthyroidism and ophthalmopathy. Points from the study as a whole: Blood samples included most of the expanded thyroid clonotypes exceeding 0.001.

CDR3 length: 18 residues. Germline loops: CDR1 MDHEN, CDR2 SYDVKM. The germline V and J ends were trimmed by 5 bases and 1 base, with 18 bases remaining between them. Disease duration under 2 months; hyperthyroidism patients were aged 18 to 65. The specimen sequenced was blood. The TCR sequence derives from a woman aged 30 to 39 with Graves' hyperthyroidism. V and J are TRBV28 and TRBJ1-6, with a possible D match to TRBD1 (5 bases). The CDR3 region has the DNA TGTGCCAGCAGTCCTATAACCAGGGTAGTTTCCTATAATTCACCCCTCCACTTT. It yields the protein CASSPITRVVSYNSPLHF. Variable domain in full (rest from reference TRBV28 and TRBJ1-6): DVKVTQSSRYLVKRTGEKVFLECVQDMDHENMFWYRQDPGLGLRLIYFSYDVKMKEKGDIPEGYSVSREKKERFSLILESASTNQTSMYLCASSPITRVVSYNSPLHFGNGTRLTVT.